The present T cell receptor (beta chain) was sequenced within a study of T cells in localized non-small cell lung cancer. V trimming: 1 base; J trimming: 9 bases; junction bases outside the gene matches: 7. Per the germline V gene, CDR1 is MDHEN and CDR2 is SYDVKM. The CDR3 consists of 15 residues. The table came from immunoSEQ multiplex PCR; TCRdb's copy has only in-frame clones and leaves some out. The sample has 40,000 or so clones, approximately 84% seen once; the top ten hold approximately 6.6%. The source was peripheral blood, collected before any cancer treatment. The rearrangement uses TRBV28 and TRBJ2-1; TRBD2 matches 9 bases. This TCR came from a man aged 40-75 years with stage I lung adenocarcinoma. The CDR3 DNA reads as TGTGCCAGCAGTTTATACGCGGGAGGGCCGGGTGAGCAGTTCTTC. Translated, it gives CASSLYAGGPGEQFF. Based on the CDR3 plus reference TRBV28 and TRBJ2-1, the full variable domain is DVKVTQSSRYLVKRTGEKVFLECVQDMDHENMFWYRQDPGLGLRLIYFSYDVKMKEKGDIPEGYSVSREKKERFSLILESASTNQTSMYLCASSLYAGGPGEQFFGPGTRLTVL.